The next 25 T cell receptor beta chains were all read from a single sample in a study of T-cell memory formation after mild COVID-19. TCRdb itself ran the 5' RACE reads through MiXCR, one entry per CDR3 protein. The sample includes about 130,000 distinct CDR3 sequences, about 17% of them seen just once. Sequencing was carried out using PBMCs or a T cell subset sorted from them (not recorded which). These receptors originate from an adult woman who had mild COVID-19 (a few samples of this study predate the infection). Cell type and time point are not known.

The chain is built from TRBV7-6 and TRBJ1-6; no clear D. Germline V gene data show CDR1 as SGHVS and CDR2 as FNYEAQ. This CDR3 spans 14 amino acids. Trimming stripped 4 bases from V and 9 bases from J, with 13 bases between. DNA of the CDR3: TGTGCCAGCAGCTCCTCCGCAAGGAGTTCACCCCTCCACTTT. Translation gives CASSSSARSSPLHF. The whole variable domain, remainder taken from reference TRBV7-6 and TRBJ1-6, is GAGVSQSPRYKVTKRGQDVALRCDPISGHVSLYWYRQALGQGPEFLTYFNYEAQQDKSGLPNDRFSAERPEGSISTLTIQRTEQRDSAMYRCASSSSARSSPLHFGNGTRLTVT.

The V gene is TRBV7-6, the J gene TRBJ2-2, with a weak D call TRBD1 (5 bases). Trimming pared 2 bases from V and 2 bases from J, leaving 15 bases between. Germline CDR1 SGHVS, CDR2 FNYEAQ. The CDR3 length is 17 residues. The CDR3 here is CASSLFVRELNTGELFF. The CDR3, as DNA: TGTGCCAGCAGCTTATTTGTCAGGGAACTAAACACCGGGGAGCTGTTTTTT.

V is TRBV19 and J is TRBJ2-7, with D possibly matching TRBD2 (5 bases). Germline CDR1 LNHDA, CDR2 SQIVND (reference sequence). CDR3 length equals 16 residues. V was clipped by 0 bases and J by 6 bases, with 18 bases between them. The CDR3 sequence: CASSIDGSSTWSEQYF. CDR3 DNA: TGTGCCAGTAGTATAGATGGGAGTTCAACTTGGAGCGAGCAGTACTTC.

The V call is TRBV30, the J call TRBJ2-5, with D perhaps matching TRBD2 (6 bases). The CDR3 spans 12 residues. Germline lookup yields CDR1 GTSNPN and CDR2 SVGIG (reference sequence). V gave up 3 bases and J gave up 9 bases, with 14 bases separating them. Here the CDR3 reads CAWSLGGMAQYF. The CDR3 region has the DNA TGTGCCTGGAGCCTCGGAGGGATGGCCCAGTACTTC.

The chain joins TRBV11-3 to TRBJ1-6, with D uncertain. V was shortened by 5 bases and J by 8 bases, with 7 bases between the two germline ends. The CDR3 is 12 amino acids. Germline V CDR1 and CDR2: SGHNT, YENEEA. The CDR3 loop is CASSTVYSPLHF. CDR3 bases: TGTGCCAGCAGCACCGTATATTCACCCCTCCACTTT.

The J gene is TRBJ1-3, the V gene TRBV6-6; D perhaps matches TRBD1 (5 bases). The CDR3 totals 16 residues. The V and J ends lost 6 bases and 0 bases respectively, with 15 bases between them. Germline loops: CDR1 MNHNY, CDR2 SVGAGI (reference sequence). CDR3 amino acids: CASSLGQGSSGNTIYF. CDR3 bases: TGTGCCAGCAGCCTGGGCCAGGGCAGCTCTGGAAACACCATATATTTT.

The chain has TRBV25-1 and TRBJ1-1; 7 positions match TRBD1. The CDR3 loop spans 14 amino acids. The V gene end was trimmed by 5 bases and the J gene end by 1 base; junction bases not matched to a gene: 4. In germline, CDR1 is MGHDK, CDR2 SYGVNS. CDR3 sequence: CASSSDRANTEAFF. The CDR3 DNA sequence: TGTGCCAGCAGTAGTGACAGGGCGAACACTGAAGCTTTCTTT.

This clonotype was detected a few times. The gene calls are TRBV7-9 and TRBJ1-2, with 7 bases that match TRBD1. This CDR3 is 16 amino acids long. The germline V gene encodes CDR1 SEHNR and CDR2 FQNEAQ (reference sequence). The J segment lost 0 bases and the V segment lost 5 bases, leaving 9 bases of the junction unmatched. The DNA of the CDR3 is TGTGCCAGCAGCCAATCAGGGGGGACCGCTAACTATGGCTACACCTTC. Translating gives CASSQSGGTANYGYTF.

This rearrangement joins TRBV12-3 or TRBV12-4 to TRBJ2-3, with D unresolved. Deletions cut 4 bases from V and 4 bases from J, with 21 bases between. The CDR3 totals 17 residues. CDR3 in amino acids: CASSSPRADHSPDTQYF. CDR3 coding DNA: TGTGCCAGCAGTTCGCCACGGGCGGACCATTCTCCAGATACGCAGTATTTT.

A few counts support this clonotype. CDR3 loop: CASSFETFNSPLHF. The DNA for the CDR3 is TGTGCCAGCAGCTTTGAGACATTTAATTCACCCCTCCACTTT. The V call is TRBV5-4, the J call TRBJ1-6, with no clear D. From germline, CDR1 is SGHNT and CDR2 YYREEE (reference sequence). The CDR3 loop spans 14 amino acids. Trimming pared 2 bases from V and 6 bases from J, leaving 9 bases between.

V is TRBV7-9 and J is TRBJ1-4, with D possibly TRBD1 on 5 matching bases. The CDR3 totals 15 residues. From germline, CDR1 is SEHNR and CDR2 FQNEAQ (reference sequence). Trimming removed 4 bases at V and 5 bases at J, with 14 bases between. The CDR3, as DNA: TGTGCCAGCAGCTCCCGGGCCAGGGAAAATGAAAAACTGTTTTTT. It codes for CASSSRARENEKLFF. The full variable domain, rest sourced from reference TRBV7-9 and TRBJ1-4, is DTGVSQNPRHKITKRGQNVTFRCDPISEHNRLYWYRQTLGQGPEFLTYFQNEAQLEKSRLLSDRFSAERPKGSFSTLEIQRTEQGDSAMYLCASSSRARENEKLFFGSGTQLSVL.

The rearrangement uses TRBV7-2 and TRBJ2-1; 7 bases are a match to TRBD1. The CDR3 covers 17 residues. Germline CDR1 is SGHTA and CDR2 is FQGNSA. J lost 5 bases, V lost 5 bases, and 15 bases had no gene match. As DNA, the CDR3 is TGTGCCAGCAGCAGACAGGGAGAGGGCCGGGCGAACAATGAGCAGTTCTTC. Translated: CASSRQGEGRANNEQFF.

Points on this clonotype: A much larger clone lies a single base off, so this may be a read error. Given the absence of the conserved phenylalanine or tryptophan at the CDR3 end, a read error is likely. J is TRBJ1-1 and V is TRBV15, with 7 positions matching TRBD1. This CDR3 is 16 amino acids long. J lost 1 base, V lost 6 bases, and 11 bases had no gene match. CDR1 and CDR2 from the germline V gene are LNHNV and YYDKDF (reference sequence). In DNA form, the CDR3 reads TGTGCCACCAGACCGGAGGAGGGGGCGCGGAACACTGAAGCTTTCCTT. Protein: CATRPEEGARNTEAFL.

The gene calls are TRBV5-1 and TRBJ1-4; TRBD1 matches at 10 bases. Germline V lookup: CDR1 SGHRS, CDR2 YFSETQ. J gave up 8 bases and V 4 bases, and 5 bases lay outside the gene matches. The length of the CDR3 is 14 residues. DNA of the CDR3: TGCGCCAGCAGCACCGGGACAGGGGAAGAAAAACTGTTTTTT. The encoded protein is CASSTGTGEEKLFF.

This clonotype showed up just a few times. The chain joins TRBV6-5 to TRBJ2-1; 11 bases fit TRBD2. Germline assignment: CDR1 MNHEY and CDR2 SVGAGI. Trimming removed 2 bases from V and 9 bases from J; junction bases left unmatched: 6. The CDR3 runs to 15 residues. The CDR3 bases are TGTGCCAGCAGTTACATCACTAGCGGGAGTGGTGAGCAGTTCTTC. It codes for CASSYITSGSGEQFF.

There are many counts of this clonotype. The gene calls are TRBV6-5 and TRBJ1-1; D uncertain. CDR1 is MNHEY, CDR2 SVGAGI, per germline. Between the trimmed V and J ends, which lost 4 bases and 1 base, there was a span of 7 bases. There are 13 residues in the CDR3. The CDR3 DNA follows: TGTGCCAGCAGTTTTTCATCGAACACTGAAGCTTTCTTT. This translates into CASSFSSNTEAFF.

There are a few counts of this clonotype. This chain joins TRBV14 and TRBJ2-1; D gene unclear. CDR3 length equals 13 residues. Germline CDR1 reads SGHDN; CDR2 reads FVKESK. The V end lost 4 bases, the J end lost 3 bases, and 7 bases lay between the germline ends. In DNA, the CDR3 is TGTGCCAGCAGCCGGACGGTCTACAATGAGCAGTTCTTC. This encodes CASSRTVYNEQFF.

This clonotype was seen a handful of times. The chain employs TRBV4-1 and TRBJ2-7; D not certain. V lost 3 bases and J 2 bases, leaving 11 bases between the germline ends. Germline V gives CDR1 MGHRA, CDR2 YSYEKL. This CDR3 region has 14 residues. CDR3 sequence reads: CASSQQTQTYEQYF. The CDR3 nucleotides are TGCGCCAGCAGCCAGCAGACGCAAACCTACGAGCAGTACTTC.

The chain has TRBV12-3 or TRBV12-4 and TRBJ2-1, with D possibly being TRBD1 or TRBD2 (5 bases each). This CDR3 spans 13 amino acids. The V end was cut by 2 bases, the J end by 9 bases, with 11 bases between. The CDR3, as DNA: TGTGCCAGCAGTTTATGGTCCGGGACTGAGCAGTTCTTC. It encodes CASSLWSGTEQFF.

This clonotype has just a few counts. This chain joins TRBV9 and TRBJ2-7; D uncertain. The ends were cut back, 0 bases at V and 2 bases at J, with 9 bases in the middle. This CDR3 contains 14 residues. Germline V lookup: CDR1 SGDLS, CDR2 YYNGEE. This CDR3 reads CASSVAAQTYEQYF. The CDR3 DNA sequence: TGTGCCAGCAGCGTAGCTGCCCAAACCTACGAGCAGTACTTC.

V is TRBV5-1 and J is TRBJ2-7; possibly TRBD1 for D (5 bases). Trimming shortened V by 4 bases and J by 6 bases, and 17 bases separated the two germline ends. CDR3 length equals 14 residues. The germline V gene has CDR1 SGHRS and CDR2 YFSETQ. This CDR3 reads CASSHRPGALEQYF. For the CDR3, the DNA is TGCGCCAGCAGCCATAGACCTGGGGCCCTCGAGCAGTACTTC.

The CDR3 region has the DNA TGTGCCAGCAGCAAAGTCGTCGGTCCCGGTGGTATCGGACAGGTCATAATCCTAGGGGAAAAACTGTTTTTT. Amino acid sequence: CASSKVVGPGGIGQVIILGEKLFF. The V and J genes are TRBV21-1 and TRBJ1-4; the DNA was not compared with TRBD1, the D call given in the table. TRBV21-1 is an annotated pseudogene. This CDR3 comprises 24 residues.

CDR3: CSVVFGRGNTEAFF. Written as DNA, the CDR3 is TGCAGCGTTGTCTTCGGGCGAGGGAACACTGAAGCTTTCTTT. The genes are TRBV29-1 and TRBJ1-1; D remains ambiguous. The CDR3 totals 14 residues. CDR1 SQVTM and CDR2 ANQGSEA come from the germline V gene. V shed 4 bases and J shed 1 base, with 13 bases lying between them. Full variable domain (remainder filled in from reference TRBV29-1 and TRBJ1-1): SAVISQKPSRDICQRGTSLTIQCQVDSQVTMMFWYRQQPGQSLTLIATANQGSEATYESGFVIDKFPISRPNLTFSTLTVSNMSPEDSSIYLCSVVFGRGNTEAFFGQGTRLTVV.

This clonotype was observed at least ten times. The chain uses TRBV5-1 and TRBJ2-7; tentatively, D is TRBD1 (6 bases). CDR3 size: 14 residues. V shed 3 bases and J shed 3 bases, with 13 bases lying between them. Germline CDR1 and CDR2: SGHRS and YFSETQ. CDR3 nucleotide sequence: TGCGCCAGCAGCTCGACGCTACAGGGCTACGAGCAGTACTTC. Amino acids: CASSSTLQGYEQYF.

This clonotype is deemed large. The rearrangement joins TRBV7-3 to TRBJ2-3; D unresolved. Trimming pared 0 bases from V and 2 bases from J, leaving 9 bases between. CDR1 is SGHTA and CDR2 is FQGTGA in the germline V gene. The length of the CDR3 is 15 residues. The CDR3 DNA follows: TGTGCCAGCAGCTTAACGGGTAGCCACACAGATACGCAGTATTTT. This translates into CASSLTGSHTDTQYF. The variable domain in full, completed from reference TRBV7-3 and TRBJ2-3, reads GAGVSQTPSNKVTEKGKYVELRCDPISGHTALYWYRQSLGQGPEFLIYFQGTGAADDSGLPNDRFFAVRPEGSVSTLKIQRTERGDSAVYLCASSLTGSHTDTQYFGPGTRLTVL.